This T cell receptor beta chain came from a study of OX40 agonist ivuxolimab in advanced cancers. Overall study findings and caveats: Among T cells, CD8+ cells averaged more expanded clones than CD4+ cells.

The assay was immunoSEQ multiplex PCR, and TCRdb's table has in-frame clones only and misses some. The sample lists over 45,000 clones, 65% to 85% occurring once. As for this clone: Its antigen is unidentified.

Specimen: CD4+ or CD8+ T cells sorted from blood, collected in a trial of the OX40 agonist ivuxolimab. This sequence originates from an adult with an advanced solid tumor such as melanoma, head and neck, liver or kidney cancer.

The CDR3 nucleotides are TGTGCCAGCACCCTAACTAACTATGGCTACACCTTC. Protein product: CASTLTNYGYTF. This chain uses TRBV2 with TRBJ1-2; no clear D. Per the germline V gene, CDR1 is SNHLY and CDR2 is FYNNEI. V was shortened by 7 bases and J by 0 bases, with 6 bases between the two germline ends. This CDR3 spans 12 amino acids. Complete variable domain (other parts from reference TRBV2 and TRBJ1-2): EPEVTQTPSHQVTQMGQEVILRCVPISNHLYFYWYRQILGQKVEFLVSFYNNEISEKSEIFDDQFSVERPDGSNFTLKIRSTKLEDSAMYFCASTLTNYGYTFGSGTRLTVV.